Each of the 20 T cell receptor beta chains below was sequenced from the same sample in a study of beta chain features in type 1 diabetes. Study results and caveats: Among all four CD4+ subsets, Type 1 diabetes patients had TCRB CDR3s that were moderately but significantly shorter.

Expressed TCRB transcripts were sequenced because the entire RNA isolate underwent reverse transcription. Using immunoSEQ multiplex PCR, the repertoire was profiled, and TCRdb retains in-frame clones only, with some absent. The sample contains about 650,000 clones, approximately 13% of which appear only once. For these receptors, no antigen is known. The sample consisted of naive CD4+ T cells from blood. The receptors derive from a man aged 30 to 39 with type 1 diabetes.

This clone was seen a single time. The V and J genes are TRBV7-2 and TRBJ1-5, with D possibly TRBD1 on 6 matching bases. CDR3 size: 14 residues. Looked up from germline, CDR1 is SGHTA and CDR2 is FQGNSA. V shed 4 bases and J shed 3 bases, with 10 bases lying between them. The CDR3 sequence is CASSYGQNNQPQHF. In DNA, the CDR3 is TGTGCCAGCAGCTATGGACAGAACAATCAGCCCCAGCATTTT. Using reference TRBV7-2 and TRBJ1-5 for the parts outside the CDR3, the full variable domain is GAGVSQSPSNKVTEKGKDVELRCDPISGHTALYWYRQSLGQGLEFLIYFQGNSAPDKSGLPSDRFSAERTGGSVSTLTIQRTQQEDSAVYLCASSYGQNNQPQHFGDGTRLSIL.

V and J are TRBV2 and TRBJ1-2, with a tentative D call TRBD1 (6 bases). The CDR3 is made up of 13 amino acids. The V gene's germline CDR1 is SNHLY and CDR2 FYNNEI. The V and J ends lost 1 base and 7 bases respectively, with 10 bases between them. This chain's CDR3 is CASSEGQAGGYTF. CDR3 nucleotides: TGTGCCAGCAGTGAAGGACAGGCGGGTGGCTACACCTTC.

This clone was detected only a few times. The rearrangement links TRBV7-8 to TRBJ2-3; the match to TRBD1 covers 8 bases. Germline V lookup: CDR1 SGHVS, CDR2 FQNEAQ. The CDR3 sequence is 17 residues long. V gave up 5 bases and J gave up 2 bases; unmatched junction bases: 12. As DNA, the CDR3 is TGTGCCAGCAGCCCGAGGCCTAACAGGGGGTCCACAGATACGCAGTATTTT. This gives the protein CASSPRPNRGSTDTQYF.

The chain links TRBV5-6 to TRBJ2-1; D not resolved. The CDR3 has 15 residues. Germline V gene lookup returns CDR1 SGHDT and CDR2 YYEEEE. Trimming left V 2 bases short and J 0 bases short, with 9 bases between. In DNA, the CDR3 is TGTGCCAGCAGCTTCCCCCAAAGCTCCTACAATGAGCAGTTCTTC. Protein: CASSFPQSSYNEQFF.

A few counts support this clone. The chain combines TRBV27 with TRBJ2-3; TRBD1 aligns across 10 bases. There are 18 residues in the CDR3. CDR1 is MNHEY, CDR2 SMNVEV, per germline (reference sequence). The ends lost 3 bases at V and 4 bases at J; junction bases unmatched: 13. CDR3 sequence reads: CASSFERPGQGRADTQYF. CDR3 DNA sequence: TGTGCCAGCAGTTTCGAGCGCCCGGGACAGGGGCGTGCAGATACGCAGTATTTT.

This clone was detected a few times. V and J are TRBV19 and TRBJ2-6; D unresolved. CDR1 is LNHDA, CDR2 SQIVND, per germline (reference sequence). CDR3 size: 14 residues. The V end was cut by 5 bases, the J end by 1 base, with 6 bases between. CDR3 amino acids: CASSYWSGANVLTF. The CDR3 DNA reads TGTGCCAGTAGTTACTGGTCTGGGGCCAACGTCCTGACTTTC.

This clone was seen a handful of times. The chain carries TRBV2 and TRBJ1-4; no definite D call. Germline values: CDR1 SNHLY, CDR2 FYNNEI. This CDR3 comprises 12 residues. V dropped 5 bases and J dropped 4 bases, with 5 bases sitting between them. As DNA, the CDR3 is TGTGCCAGCAGTTACAGTAATGAAAAACTGTTTTTT. This translates into CASSYSNEKLFF. The variable domain in full, completed from reference TRBV2 and TRBJ1-4, reads EPEVTQTPSHQVTQMGQEVILRCVPISNHLYFYWYRQILGQKVEFLVSFYNNEISEKSEIFDDQFSVERPDGSNFTLKIRSTKLEDSAMYFCASSYSNEKLFFGSGTQLSVL.

The V gene is TRBV4-3, the J gene TRBJ2-7, with D tentatively TRBD1 (7 bases). V dropped 5 bases and J dropped 3 bases, with 20 bases sitting between them. Germline assignment: CDR1 LGHNA and CDR2 YSLEER. CDR3 length: 16 amino acids. The CDR3: CASSSRGTAANYEQYF. As DNA, the CDR3 is TGCGCCAGCAGCTCACGGGGGACAGCAGCCAACTACGAGCAGTACTTC.

The chain employs TRBV5-4 and TRBJ1-2; unclear D gene. The length of the CDR3 is 15 residues. The V gene's germline CDR1 is SGHNT and CDR2 YYREEE (reference sequence). Trimming took 2 bases from V and 3 from J, leaving 14 bases between them. CDR3 sequence reads: CASSLNAGDYYGYTF. The DNA of the CDR3 is TGTGCCAGCAGCTTAAACGCGGGCGATTACTATGGCTACACCTTC.

The V gene is TRBV19, the J gene TRBJ1-3, with a possible D match to TRBD1 (5 bases). CDR1 is LNHDA, CDR2 SQIVND, per germline (reference sequence). V was trimmed by 4 bases and J by 5 bases, leaving 9 bases between them. The length of the CDR3 is 13 residues. The CDR3 DNA follows: TGTGCCAGTAGTACGACGGACAGAAACACCATATATTTT. It is translated as CASSTTDRNTIYF.

Worth noting for this clone: A far larger clone is off by one base, so a read error is likely. The chain carries TRBV11-2 and TRBJ1-5; D not resolved. V was trimmed by 5 bases and J by 0 bases, leaving 5 bases between them. Germline assignment: CDR1 SGHAT and CDR2 FQNNGV. This CDR3 has 13 residues. The CDR3 sequence is CASSQDSNQPQHF. DNA of the CDR3: TGTGCCAGCAGCCAAGATAGCAATCAGCCCCAGCATTTT.

This clone was counted a few times. This chain uses TRBV25-1 with TRBJ2-3; D gene unclear. The CDR3 spans 13 residues. Germline-derived CDR1 and CDR2 are MGHDK and SYGVNS. V lost 4 bases and J 3 bases, leaving 8 bases between the germline ends. Here the CDR3 DNA reads TGTGCCAGCAGTGCCGCCTCGACAGATACGCAGTATTTT. This codes for CASSAASTDTQYF.

The rearrangement joins TRBV5-1 to TRBJ2-7, with 11 bases lining up with TRBD1. The trim removed 7 bases at V and 4 bases at J, leaving 7 bases unmatched. CDR1 is SGHRS, CDR2 YFSETQ, per germline. The CDR3 has 14 amino acids. CDR3 loop: CASGYGQGAYEQYF. CDR3 bases: TGCGCCAGCGGTTATGGACAGGGGGCTTACGAGCAGTACTTC.

This clone was counted only a few times. This CDR3 is CASIRQGRPYNEQFF. CDR3 bases: TGTGCCTCGATCCGGCAGGGGCGACCCTACAATGAGCAGTTCTTC. The rearrangement uses TRBV19 and TRBJ2-1, with a weak D call TRBD1 (6 bases). Between the trimmed V and J ends, which lost 11 bases and 2 bases, there was a span of 19 bases. Germline V gene sequence: CDR1 LNHDA, CDR2 SQIVND (reference sequence). CDR3 size: 15 residues.

This clone occurred a few times. The gene calls are TRBV29-1 and TRBJ2-5; perhaps D is TRBD1 or TRBD2 (6 bases each). The CDR3 loop spans 13 amino acids. V was cut by 4 bases and J by 4 bases, with 13 bases left in between. Germline CDR1 is SQVTM and CDR2 is ANQGSEA. In DNA, the CDR3 is TGCAGCGTTGGACGGGGGCTGGGAGAGACCCAGTACTTC. Encoded protein: CSVGRGLGETQYF.

The gene calls are TRBV5-1 and TRBJ1-4; 8 bases align to TRBD1. The trim removed 0 bases at V and 8 bases at J, leaving 6 bases unmatched. Germline values: CDR1 SGHRS, CDR2 YFSETQ. The CDR3 extends over 15 amino acids. CDR3 in DNA: TGCGCCAGCAGCTTGGCCGAGGGGACAGGCGAAAAACTGTTTTTT. Encoded protein: CASSLAEGTGEKLFF.

This clone was counted only a few times. The chain recombines TRBV4-3 with TRBJ1-2; 7 bases agree with TRBD1. Germline assignment: CDR1 LGHNA and CDR2 YSLEER. V dropped 3 bases and J dropped 4; count of bases not matched to a gene: 8. The CDR3 length is 15 residues. CDR3 protein: CASSHTGEVAYGYTF. The DNA for the CDR3 is TGCGCCAGCAGCCACACAGGGGAGGTGGCCTATGGCTACACCTTC.

The V call is TRBV30, the J call TRBJ1-6, with 7 bases matching TRBD1. This CDR3 contains 14 residues. Germline V gene sequence: CDR1 GTSNPN, CDR2 SVGIG (reference sequence). The V segment lost 7 bases and the J segment 10 bases; nucleotides outside the gene matches: 13. Here the CDR3 DNA reads TGTGCCTTCGACGCGGGACAGAGGAACTCACCCCTCCACTTT. This sequence encodes CAFDAGQRNSPLHF.

This clone was counted between two and nine times. The chain uses TRBV29-1 and TRBJ2-1; no reliable D call. The CDR3 is 12 amino acids. V lost 4 bases, J lost 7 bases, and 11 bases lay in between. Germline V gives CDR1 SQVTM, CDR2 ANQGSEA. The CDR3 loop is CSVARSYNEQFF. CDR3 DNA sequence: TGCAGCGTTGCGAGGAGTTATAATGAGCAGTTCTTC.

This clone came up a few times. The sample holds other DNA sequences that translate to the same CDR3. J is TRBJ2-5 and V is TRBV18; D not certain. Trimming pared 3 bases from V and 5 bases from J, leaving 10 bases between. Germline values: CDR1 KGHSH, CDR2 LQKENI. The CDR3 loop spans 13 amino acids. CDR3 sequence (DNA): TGTGCCAGCTCACCCCGAGGTGGGGAGACCCAGTACTTC. It encodes CASSPRGGETQYF.